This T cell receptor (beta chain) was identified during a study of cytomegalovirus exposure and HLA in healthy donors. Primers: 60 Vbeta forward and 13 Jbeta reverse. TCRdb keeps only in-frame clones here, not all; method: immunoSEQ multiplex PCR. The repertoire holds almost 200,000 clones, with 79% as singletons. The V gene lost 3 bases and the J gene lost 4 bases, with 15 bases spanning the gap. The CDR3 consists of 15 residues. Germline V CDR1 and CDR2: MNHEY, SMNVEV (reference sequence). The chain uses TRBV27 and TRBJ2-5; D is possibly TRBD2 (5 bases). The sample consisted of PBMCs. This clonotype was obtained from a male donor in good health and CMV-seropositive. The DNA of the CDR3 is TGTGCCAGCAGTTTGGGCACGTTGGGGAGAGAGACCCAGTACTTC. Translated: CASSLGTLGRETQYF.